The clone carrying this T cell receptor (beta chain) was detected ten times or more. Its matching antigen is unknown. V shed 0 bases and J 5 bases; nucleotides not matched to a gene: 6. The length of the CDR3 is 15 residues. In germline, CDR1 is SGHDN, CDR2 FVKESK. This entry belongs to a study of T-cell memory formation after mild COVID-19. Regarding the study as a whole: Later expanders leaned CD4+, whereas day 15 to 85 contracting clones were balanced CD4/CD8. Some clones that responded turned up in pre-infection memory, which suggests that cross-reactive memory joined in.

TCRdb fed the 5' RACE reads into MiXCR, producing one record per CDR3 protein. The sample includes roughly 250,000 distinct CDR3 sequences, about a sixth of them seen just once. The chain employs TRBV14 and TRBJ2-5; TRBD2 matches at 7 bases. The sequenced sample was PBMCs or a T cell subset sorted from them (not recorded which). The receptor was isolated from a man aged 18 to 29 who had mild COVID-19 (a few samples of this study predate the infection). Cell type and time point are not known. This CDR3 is CASSQELAGVETQYF. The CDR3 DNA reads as TGTGCCAGCAGCCAAGAACTGGCGGGGGTGGAGACCCAGTACTTC.